This is a list of T cell receptor beta chains from one sample in a study of blood T cell repertoires in COVID-19. The assay was immunoSEQ multiplex PCR, and TCRdb's table has in-frame clones only and misses some. This sample carries 130,000 to 150,000 clones, around 83% of them seen once, and the ten largest clones take around 8.4%. The specimen was PBMCs or T cells enriched from blood (not recorded which). These TCRs come from a man aged 50-59 years who had recovered from COVID-19. The CDR3 runs from the conserved cysteine through the conserved F or W. The D gene is left open where the match is weak. Clone sizes are given selectively: once, few, many, or a class where the clone is expanded.

cdr3_aa: CASSYRGPHSNQPQHF
cdr3_nt: TGTGCCAGCAGTTACCGAGGGCCCCATAGCAATCAGCCCCAGCATTTT
clone_size: once
v_call: TRBV6-2/TRBV6-3
j_call: TRBJ1-5
d_call: .

cdr3_aa: CASSLSGVEQYF
cdr3_nt: TGTGCCAGCAGCTTATCGGGGGTTGAGCAGTACTTC
clone_size: .
v_call: TRBV7-9
j_call: TRBJ2-7
d_call: .

cdr3_aa: CATSPGGWETQYF
cdr3_nt: TGTGCCACCAGCCCAGGGGGCTGGGAGACCCAGTACTTC
clone_size: .
v_call: TRBV24-1
j_call: TRBJ2-5
d_call: TRBD1

cdr3_aa: CASSQVQADYGYTF
cdr3_nt: TGTGCCAGCAGCCAAGTGCAGGCTGATTATGGCTACACCTTC
clone_size: .
v_call: TRBV14
j_call: TRBJ1-2
d_call: .

cdr3_aa: CASSLAGGLSNEQFF
cdr3_nt: TGTGCCAGCAGTTTAGCGGGGGGACTATCGAATGAGCAGTTCTTC
clone_size: .
v_call: TRBV6-5
j_call: TRBJ2-1
d_call: TRBD2

cdr3_aa: CASSTSTATYEQYF
cdr3_nt: TGCGCCAGCAGCACGTCGACAGCTACCTACGAGCAGTACTTC
clone_size: .
v_call: TRBV5-1
j_call: TRBJ2-7
d_call: .

cdr3_aa: CASSLQGALEETQYF
cdr3_nt: TGTGCCAGCAGCTTACAGGGGGCGCTGGAAGAGACCCAGTACTTC
clone_size: .
v_call: TRBV7-2
j_call: TRBJ2-5
d_call: TRBD1

cdr3_aa: CASSLARASGGRGETQYF
cdr3_nt: TGTGCCAGCAGCTTGGCCAGGGCTAGCGGGGGCCGGGGGGAGACCCAGTACTTC
clone_size: once
v_call: TRBV5-4
j_call: TRBJ2-5
d_call: TRBD2

cdr3_aa: CASPPRTSGGLSYNEQFF
cdr3_nt: TGTGCCAGTCCCCCTAGGACTAGCGGGGGCCTCTCCTACAATGAGCAGTTCTTC
clone_size: .
v_call: TRBV19
j_call: TRBJ2-1
d_call: TRBD2

cdr3_aa: CASSQGQGATNQPQHF
cdr3_nt: TGTGCCAGCAGCCAGGGACAGGGGGCCACCAATCAGCCCCAGCATTTT
clone_size: .
v_call: TRBV3-1/TRBV3-2
j_call: TRBJ1-5
d_call: TRBD1

cdr3_aa: CSVGRGANTDTQYF
cdr3_nt: TGCAGCGTTGGACGGGGGGCCAACACAGATACGCAGTATTTT
clone_size: .
v_call: TRBV29-1
j_call: TRBJ2-3
d_call: .

cdr3_aa: CASSLVWQNYGYTF
cdr3_nt: TGTGCCAGCAGCTTAGTATGGCAGAACTATGGCTACACCTTC
clone_size: .
v_call: TRBV7-2
j_call: TRBJ1-2
d_call: .

cdr3_aa: CASSFGRQANNYGYTF
cdr3_nt: TGTGCCAGCAGCTTTGGAAGACAGGCAAACAATTATGGCTACACCTTC
clone_size: once
v_call: TRBV13
j_call: TRBJ1-2
d_call: .

cdr3_aa: CATSRVWENNEKLFF
cdr3_nt: TGTGCCACCAGCAGAGTATGGGAGAATAATGAAAAACTGTTTTTT
clone_size: .
v_call: TRBV15
j_call: TRBJ1-4
d_call: .

cdr3_aa: CASSYSAQETQYF
cdr3_nt: TGTGCCAGCAGTTACTCGGCCCAAGAGACCCAGTACTTC
clone_size: few
v_call: TRBV6-2/TRBV6-3
j_call: TRBJ2-5
d_call: .

cdr3_aa: CATTYRDSPGEQFF
cdr3_nt: TGTGCCACAACCTACCGGGACTCTCCAGGGGAGCAGTTCTTC
clone_size: .
v_call: TRBV11-1
j_call: TRBJ2-1
d_call: .

cdr3_aa: CASKTGGTDTQYF
cdr3_nt: TGTGCCAGCAAGACAGGGGGAACAGATACGCAGTATTTT
clone_size: .
v_call: TRBV9
j_call: TRBJ2-3
d_call: TRBD1

cdr3_aa: CASSLQSYEQYF
cdr3_nt: TGTGCCAGCAGCTTGCAGTCCTACGAGCAGTACTTC
clone_size: many
v_call: TRBV5-5
j_call: TRBJ2-7
d_call: .

cdr3_aa: CASSLVLQETQYF
cdr3_nt: TGTGCCAGCAGCTTAGTCTTACAAGAGACCCAGTACTTC
clone_size: few
v_call: TRBV7-2
j_call: TRBJ2-5
d_call: .

cdr3_aa: CASSSGQGLETQYF
cdr3_nt: TGTGCCAGCAGCTCGGGACAGGGGTTAGAGACCCAGTACTTC
clone_size: once
v_call: TRBV5-4
j_call: TRBJ2-5
d_call: TRBD1

cdr3_aa: CASGFRGETQYF
cdr3_nt: TGTGCCAGCGGTTTCCGGGGGGAGACCCAGTACTTC
clone_size: .
v_call: TRBV7-2
j_call: TRBJ2-5
d_call: .

cdr3_aa: CASSSGGSIQETQYF
cdr3_nt: TGTGCCAGCAGCTCCGGAGGGTCTATTCAGGAGACCCAGTACTTC
clone_size: .
v_call: TRBV7-6
j_call: TRBJ2-5
d_call: .

cdr3_aa: CASSYSSAGGSYEQYF
cdr3_nt: TGTGCCAGCAGTTACTCTTCGGCGGGGGGATCCTACGAGCAGTACTTC
clone_size: .
v_call: TRBV6-6
j_call: TRBJ2-7
d_call: TRBD2

cdr3_aa: CASSPRTGANEKLFF
cdr3_nt: TGTGCCAGCAGTCCGCGGACAGGTGCTAATGAAAAACTGTTTTTT
clone_size: .
v_call: TRBV27
j_call: TRBJ1-4
d_call: TRBD1

cdr3_aa: CASSYGTGSVTEAFF
cdr3_nt: TGTGCCAGCAGTTACGGGACAGGGTCGGTCACTGAAGCTTTCTTT
clone_size: .
v_call: TRBV6-5
j_call: TRBJ1-1
d_call: TRBD1

cdr3_aa: CSVERTGGTAEQYF
cdr3_nt: TGCAGCGTTGAGAGGACAGGGGGGACAGCCGAGCAGTACTTC
clone_size: few
v_call: TRBV29-1
j_call: TRBJ2-7
d_call: TRBD1

cdr3_aa: CSAGTANTGELFF
cdr3_nt: TGCAGCGCCGGGACAGCGAACACCGGGGAGCTGTTTTTT
clone_size: .
v_call: TRBV29-1
j_call: TRBJ2-2
d_call: TRBD1

cdr3_aa: CASSSLEGAGVGQPQHF
cdr3_nt: TGTGCCAGCAGCTCCCTCGAGGGGGCAGGCGTCGGTCAGCCCCAGCATTTT
clone_size: .
v_call: TRBV28
j_call: TRBJ1-5
d_call: TRBD1

cdr3_aa: CASSSQYLEHEQFF
cdr3_nt: TGTGCCAGCAGCTCGCAGTACCTCGAACATGAGCAGTTCTTC
clone_size: .
v_call: TRBV5-6
j_call: TRBJ2-1
d_call: .

cdr3_aa: CASSPGLNTEAFF
cdr3_nt: TGTGCCAGCAGCCCCGGTTTGAACACTGAAGCTTTCTTT
clone_size: .
v_call: TRBV6-5
j_call: TRBJ1-1
d_call: .

cdr3_aa: CASSPYSRGGVWYGYTF
cdr3_nt: TGCGCCAGCAGCCCCTACTCGCGGGGGGGCGTTTGGTATGGCTACACCTTC
clone_size: few
v_call: TRBV5-1
j_call: TRBJ1-2
d_call: .

cdr3_aa: CASSASRTDASYNEQFF
cdr3_nt: TGTGCCAGCAGCGCCTCTCGGACAGATGCGTCCTACAATGAGCAGTTCTTC
clone_size: .
v_call: TRBV9
j_call: TRBJ2-1
d_call: .

cdr3_aa: CASSFRKTGVNEKLFF
cdr3_nt: TGCGCCAGCAGTTTCCGCAAGACAGGAGTTAATGAAAAACTGTTTTTT
clone_size: few
v_call: TRBV10-1
j_call: TRBJ1-4
d_call: .

cdr3_aa: CASSMSGGAGEQFF
cdr3_nt: TGTGCCAGTAGTATGAGCGGGGGGGCAGGGGAGCAGTTCTTC
clone_size: .
v_call: TRBV19
j_call: TRBJ2-1
d_call: TRBD2

cdr3_aa: CAWTPGGAFEAFF
cdr3_nt: TGTGCCTGGACACCGGGTGGGGCATTTGAAGCTTTCTTT
clone_size: .
v_call: TRBV30
j_call: TRBJ1-1
d_call: .

cdr3_aa: CASSEGQDYGYTF
cdr3_nt: TGTGCCAGCAGCGAGGGACAGGACTATGGCTACACCTTC
clone_size: .
v_call: TRBV7-3
j_call: TRBJ1-2
d_call: TRBD1

cdr3_aa: CASRRTENTEAFF
cdr3_nt: TGTGCCAGCAGGCGGACAGAGAACACTGAAGCTTTCTTT
clone_size: .
v_call: TRBV12-3/TRBV12-4
j_call: TRBJ1-1
d_call: .

cdr3_aa: CASTRAGATGELFF
cdr3_nt: TGTGCCAGTACCCGGGCGGGGGCCACCGGGGAGCTGTTTTTT
clone_size: .
v_call: TRBV19
j_call: TRBJ2-2
d_call: .

cdr3_aa: CASSQQESYEQYF
cdr3_nt: TGTGCCAGCTCACAACAGGAGTCCTACGAGCAGTACTTC
clone_size: .
v_call: TRBV18
j_call: TRBJ2-7
d_call: .

cdr3_aa: CAWSGESDGYTF
cdr3_nt: TGTGCCTGGAGTGGGGAGTCGGATGGCTACACCTTC
clone_size: once
v_call: TRBV30
j_call: TRBJ1-2
d_call: .

cdr3_aa: CASSLLAGSSYNEQFF
cdr3_nt: TGTGCCAGCAGCTTATTGGCCGGGAGCTCCTACAATGAGCAGTTCTTC
clone_size: .
v_call: TRBV11-1
j_call: TRBJ2-1
d_call: .

cdr3_aa: CASSLSGGAHNEQFF
cdr3_nt: TGCGCCAGCAGTCTTAGCGGGGGGGCGCACAATGAGCAGTTCTTC
clone_size: .
v_call: TRBV5-1
j_call: TRBJ2-1
d_call: TRBD2

cdr3_aa: CASRPQGTETQYF
cdr3_nt: TGCGCCAGCAGGCCGCAGGGGACGGAGACCCAGTACTTC
clone_size: .
v_call: TRBV10-1
j_call: TRBJ2-5
d_call: .

cdr3_aa: CASSLIASHEQYF
cdr3_nt: TGTGCCAGCAGCTTAATAGCGTCCCACGAGCAGTACTTC
clone_size: .
v_call: TRBV7-2
j_call: TRBJ2-7
d_call: .

cdr3_aa: CASSATGTNTGELFF
cdr3_nt: TGTGCCAGCAGTGCCACCGGGACTAACACCGGGGAGCTGTTTTTT
clone_size: .
v_call: TRBV6-4
j_call: TRBJ2-2
d_call: .

cdr3_aa: CASSEDRRGYSHQPQHF
cdr3_nt: TGTGCCAGCAGTGAAGATCGGCGGGGATATTCCCATCAGCCCCAGCATTTT
clone_size: .
v_call: TRBV6-1
j_call: TRBJ1-5
d_call: .

cdr3_aa: CASSPPLAGGTGELFF
cdr3_nt: TGTGCCAGCAGCCCTCCCCTAGCGGGGGGCACCGGGGAGCTGTTTTTT
clone_size: .
v_call: TRBV7-2
j_call: TRBJ2-2
d_call: TRBD2

cdr3_aa: CAWSVPSQQYF
cdr3_nt: TGTGCCTGGAGTGTACCAAGCCAGCAGTACTTC
clone_size: .
v_call: TRBV30
j_call: TRBJ2-7
d_call: .

cdr3_aa: CASSLLQGGNTEAFF
cdr3_nt: TGCGCCAGCAGCTTATTACAGGGCGGGAACACTGAAGCTTTCTTT
clone_size: .
v_call: TRBV5-1
j_call: TRBJ1-1
d_call: .

cdr3_aa: CASSLNTGLNTEAFF
cdr3_nt: TGTGCCAGCAGCTTAAACACAGGGCTGAACACTGAAGCTTTCTTT
clone_size: .
v_call: TRBV7-8
j_call: TRBJ1-1
d_call: .

cdr3_aa: CASSRRGVDTEAFF
cdr3_nt: TGTGCCAGTAGTAGGAGGGGTGTGGACACTGAAGCTTTCTTT
clone_size: .
v_call: TRBV19
j_call: TRBJ1-1
d_call: .

cdr3_aa: CASSSRDRRHNEQFF
cdr3_nt: TGTGCCAGCAGCTCCCGGGACAGAAGACACAATGAGCAGTTCTTC
clone_size: .
v_call: TRBV7-2
j_call: TRBJ2-1
d_call: TRBD1

cdr3_aa: CASSIPQNNQPQHF
cdr3_nt: TGTGCCAGTAGTATACCCCAAAATAATCAGCCCCAGCATTTT
clone_size: .
v_call: TRBV19
j_call: TRBJ1-5
d_call: .

cdr3_aa: CASSPRENSPLHF
cdr3_nt: TGTGCCAGCTCACCCCGAGAAAATTCACCCCTCCACTTT
clone_size: .
v_call: TRBV18
j_call: TRBJ1-6
d_call: .

cdr3_aa: CASRPTLTDTQYF
cdr3_nt: TGCGCCAGCAGACCTACCCTCACAGATACGCAGTATTTT
clone_size: .
v_call: TRBV5-1
j_call: TRBJ2-3
d_call: .